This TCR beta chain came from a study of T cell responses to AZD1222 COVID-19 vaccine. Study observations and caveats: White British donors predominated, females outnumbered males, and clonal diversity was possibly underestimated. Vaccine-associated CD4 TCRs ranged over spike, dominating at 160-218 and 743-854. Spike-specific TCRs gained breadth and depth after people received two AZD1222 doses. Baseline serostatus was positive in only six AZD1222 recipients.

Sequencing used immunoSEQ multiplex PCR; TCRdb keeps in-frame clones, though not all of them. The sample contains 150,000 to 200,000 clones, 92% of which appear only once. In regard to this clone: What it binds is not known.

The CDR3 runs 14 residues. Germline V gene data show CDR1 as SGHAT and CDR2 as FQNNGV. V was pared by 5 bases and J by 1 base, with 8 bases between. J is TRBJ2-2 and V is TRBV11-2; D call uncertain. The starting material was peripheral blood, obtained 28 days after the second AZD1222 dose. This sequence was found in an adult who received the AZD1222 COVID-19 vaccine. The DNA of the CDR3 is TGTGCCAGCAGCCGCGAGATGAACACCGGGGAGCTGTTTTTT. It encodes CASSREMNTGELFF.